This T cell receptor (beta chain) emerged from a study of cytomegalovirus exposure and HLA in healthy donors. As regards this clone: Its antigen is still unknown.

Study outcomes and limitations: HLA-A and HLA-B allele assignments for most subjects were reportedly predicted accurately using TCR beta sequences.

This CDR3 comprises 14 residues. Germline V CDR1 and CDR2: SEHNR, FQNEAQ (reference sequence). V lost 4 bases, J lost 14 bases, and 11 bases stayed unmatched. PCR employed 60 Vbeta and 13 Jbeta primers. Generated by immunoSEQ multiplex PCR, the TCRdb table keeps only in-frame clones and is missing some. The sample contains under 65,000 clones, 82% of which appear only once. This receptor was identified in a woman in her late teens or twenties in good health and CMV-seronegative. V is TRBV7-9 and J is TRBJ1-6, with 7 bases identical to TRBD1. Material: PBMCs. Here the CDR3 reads CASSYDRVGASLHF. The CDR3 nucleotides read TGTGCCAGCAGCTACGACAGGGTAGGGGCCTCCCTCCACTTT.